This TCR beta chain appears in the sequencing data of a study of Ad26.COV2.S vaccination and SARS-CoV-2 variants (dated by TCRdb to about 2021). For the wider study: Donors in the vaccine arm were drawn from COV1001, a multicentre, randomized, double-blind, placebo-controlled phase I-IIa trial testing Ad26.COV2.S in healthy adults. Trial participants were randomized into five groups of five: low-dose or high-dose Ad26.COV2.S given once or twice, or placebo on both occasions. Throughout the experiments and outcome assessment, investigators stayed blinded to trial group allocation. The TCR-sequenced set comprised approximately 32 samples: around 20 Ad26.COV2.S vaccine recipients, 5 placebo recipients and 8 SARS-CoV-2 convalescent individuals. Sequencing of the TCRbeta repertoire served to evaluate the specificity and breadth of SARS-CoV-2-reactive T cell receptors following Ad26.COV2.S vaccination. Ad26.COV2.S was administered intramuscularly at 5 x 10^10 or 1 x 10^11 viral particles, either as a single shot or as two shots given 56 days apart. The research as a whole found: Spike-specific TCR breadth was higher in Ad26.COV2.S recipients than in placebo recipients (P = 0.0014). According to the authors, total T cell responses may have been underestimated by the TCR breadth and depth analyses. After vaccination, spike-specific CD8+ and CD4+ T cell responses were reported to show substantial breadth. Vaccine and placebo recipients had similar non-spike TCR breadth, a finding consistent with the vaccine containing only spike. The study lacked the statistical power to compare responses across vaccine doses or regimens.

As regards this clone: Which antigen it targets is not known. Nothing much larger sits one base from this clone, and base qualities are not available.

Inclusive of the bounding cysteine and phenylalanine, the CDR3 is 15 residues long. Of the read, only the CDR3 DNA is kept; its 45 bases are in frame from base 1. Via the germline V gene, CDR1 is SGDLS and CDR2 YYNGEE. The germline ends are 16 bases apart after V is trimmed by 0 bases and J by 7 bases. The immunoSEQ Assay was used to sequence TCRbeta CDR3 regions. After extraction, genomic DNA underwent amplification by bias-controlled multiplex PCR, followed by high-throughput sequencing. The authors' pipeline ran thus. To quantify the absolute abundance of each unique TCRbeta CDR3 region, sequences were collapsed and filtered. Usable DNA was measured by amplifying reference genes present in all nucleated cells, and TCRbeta template counts were normalized to that usable DNA to estimate T cell fraction. Repertoire TCRs were annotated as SARS-CoV-2-specific by exact matching of V gene, CDR3 amino acid sequence and J gene to a known reactive TCR set. The reference SARS-CoV-2 TCR set was obtained from MIRA and was filtered for enrichment in COVID-19-positive ImmuneCODE repertoires, whereby public or cross-reactive TCRs were removed. Drawing on the MIRA antigens, annotated TCRs were analysed further at the level of specific ORF or position within ORF. Breadth was defined as the number of annotated unique rearrangements divided by the total number of unique productive rearrangements, and depth was defined as the summed frequency of the annotated unique rearrangements. TCR breadth was compared between groups using two-sided Wilcoxon rank-sum tests. The immuneACCESS repertoire file appears here via TCRdb, limited to in-frame rearrangements. These files lack a portion of the clones; in checked studies, under half of the deficit traces to unresolved V genes, and the cause of the others is not known. V and J calls plus clone size are reproduced from that table; the DNA served to infer D and trimming. Within this sample are about half a million clones, with about 88% of them counted one time only. The ten largest clonotypes hold 1.5% to 2% of the sample.

The treatment or condition tag for this specimen amounts to: roughly 19 received Ad26.COV2.S at low or high dose, single or two shots; roughly 5 received placebo; per-sample allocation not given. For vaccine and placebo recipients, the sequenced repertoires came from samples collected on day 63 after the first injection. Cohort 1b enrolled about two dozen adults aged 18-55 years at a single site in Boston, USA, between 29 July and 7 August 2020. Ad26.COV2.S consisted of a replication-incompetent adenovirus type 26 vector by which a prefusion-stabilized SARS-CoV-2 spike protein from the original Wuhan strain was expressed.

This material consisted of peripheral blood, taken in a trial of Ad26.COV2.S vaccine versus placebo. The sequence is built from TRBV9 and TRBJ1-1, with a weak D call of TRBD1 (6 bases match). The clonotype originates from a person aged 18-65 years who received the Ad26.COV2.S COVID-19 vaccine or a placebo. The DNA sequence is given as TGTGCCAGCAGCGTAGAGGGGGGTAGTGTACTTGAAGCTTTCTTT. This yields the protein CASSVEGGSVLEAFF. With all but the CDR3 taken from the reference TRBV9 and TRBJ1-1 genes, the full variable domain is: DSGVTQTPKHLITATGQRVTLRCSPRSGDLSVYWYQQSLDQGLQFLIQYYNGEERAKGNILERFSAQQFPDLHSELNLSSLELGDSALYFCASSVEGGSVLEAFFGQGTRLTVV.